The 16 T cell receptor beta chains given below trace back to one sample, sequenced in a study of a mutant IDH1 vaccine in newly diagnosed glioma. The protocol was immunoSEQ multiplex PCR, while the TCRdb copy is restricted to in-frame clones and leaves out a portion. The sample includes around 89,000 clones, approximately 83% of them seen just once. Time point in this sample: baseline, week 1 (first vaccination visit). Treatment meaning: pre-vaccination baseline after standard-of-care therapy. The sequencing used PBMCs, collected from a glioma patient treated with radiotherapy, temozolomide or both. Receptors originate from a woman aged 45-65 years with glioma.

The chain has TRBV7-6 and TRBJ2-5; D gene unclear. The CDR3 consists of 13 residues. V lost 5 bases, J lost 2 bases, and 9 bases lay in between. Germline V gives CDR1 SGHVS, CDR2 FNYEAQ. CDR3 residues: CASSQVGQETQYF. The CDR3 nucleotides read TGTGCCAGCAGCCAAGTCGGACAAGAGACCCAGTACTTC.

The V call is TRBV7-8, the J call TRBJ2-1; TRBD2 aligns across 13 bases. Germline-derived CDR1 and CDR2 are SGHVS and FQNEAQ. V shed 7 bases and J 1 base; nucleotides not matched to a gene: 4. This CDR3 is 16 amino acids long. The CDR3 is CASTRTSGGSYNEQFF. The CDR3 DNA sequence: TGTGCCAGCACCCGGACTAGCGGGGGTTCCTACAATGAGCAGTTCTTC.

The rearrangement uses TRBV19 and TRBJ1-1; D is possibly TRBD1 (5 bases). The V and J ends lost 10 bases and 3 bases respectively, with 15 bases between them. Germline V gene sequence: CDR1 LNHDA, CDR2 SQIVND (reference sequence). The CDR3 is 13 residues long. The CDR3 DNA reads TGTGCCACCAGATCCGGGACCTACACTGAAGCTTTCTTT. Encoded protein: CATRSGTYTEAFF.

V is TRBV29-1 and J is TRBJ1-1; 7 nucleotides match TRBD1. This CDR3 is built from 15 residues. V dropped 5 bases and J dropped 5; count of bases not matched to a gene: 14. Germline CDR1 is SQVTM and CDR2 is ANQGSEA. DNA of the CDR3: TGCAGCGTTCCGGGCAGGGGGGCTGTAGGGACTGAAGCTTTCTTT. Translation gives CSVPGRGAVGTEAFF.

This chain joins TRBV19 and TRBJ1-1; unclear D gene. Germline CDR1 is LNHDA and CDR2 is SQIVND (reference sequence). The V end was cut by 4 bases, the J end by 0 bases, with 9 bases between. The CDR3 consists of 14 residues. CDR3 sequence reads: CASSKNGLNTEAFF. CDR3 bases: TGTGCCAGTAGTAAAAACGGGTTGAACACTGAAGCTTTCTTT.

The rearrangement uses TRBV4-1 and TRBJ2-5; 10 bases line up with TRBD2. From germline, CDR1 is MGHRA and CDR2 YSYEKL. V was clipped by 6 bases and J by 5 bases; unmatched bases: 3. There are 13 residues in the CDR3. The CDR3 sequence is CASRAGGRETQYF. CDR3 sequence (DNA): TGCGCCAGCAGAGCGGGGGGGAGGGAGACCCAGTACTTC.

The rearrangement joins TRBV6-5 to TRBJ1-1; no definite D call. The V and J ends lost 0 bases and 1 base respectively, with 6 bases between them. Per germline, CDR1 MNHEY and CDR2 SVGAGI. The length of the CDR3 is 14 residues. The DNA of the CDR3 is TGTGCCAGCAGTTACTCGGCGGGGAACACTGAAGCTTTCTTT. Protein sequence: CASSYSAGNTEAFF.

V and J are TRBV6-1 and TRBJ1-1; D uncertain. This CDR3 spans 13 amino acids. Germline V gene sequence: CDR1 MNHNS, CDR2 SASEGT. V was pared by 8 bases and J by 2 bases, with 12 bases between. CDR3 sequence: CASPSPDNTEAFF. In nucleotides, the CDR3 is TGTGCCAGCCCTTCCCCGGATAACACTGAAGCTTTCTTT.

The V gene is TRBV4-3, the J gene TRBJ1-4; tentative D call: TRBD1 (6 bases). From germline, CDR1 is LGHNA and CDR2 YSLEER. The V end was cut by 6 bases, the J end by 8 bases, with 19 bases between. The CDR3 covers 15 residues. CDR3 region: CASSQTGGRYEKLFF. CDR3 nucleotides: TGCGCCAGCAGTCAAACCGGGGGCAGGTACGAAAAACTGTTTTTT.

The gene calls are TRBV6-5 and TRBJ2-5; possible D gene TRBD2, 5 bases. The germline V gene encodes CDR1 MNHEY and CDR2 SVGAGI. Trimming took off 6 bases at V and 7 bases at J, with 18 bases between the two ends. The CDR3 spans 14 residues. The CDR3 protein is CASSLTRLARTQYF. For the CDR3, the DNA is TGTGCCAGCAGCCTAACGAGGCTAGCTCGGACCCAGTACTTC.

The V gene is TRBV18, the J gene TRBJ1-3; 8 bases match TRBD1. Germline CDR1 is KGHSH and CDR2 is LQKENI. V trimming: 3 bases; J trimming: 5 bases; junction bases outside the gene matches: 6. This CDR3 is built from 15 residues. The CDR3 protein is CASSPGTGLRNTIYF. CDR3 DNA sequence: TGTGCCAGCTCACCCGGGACAGGACTCAGAAACACCATATATTTT.

The chain couples TRBV19 to TRBJ1-1, with unresolved D. The CDR3 is 13 amino acids. Germline CDR1 reads LNHDA; CDR2 reads SQIVND (reference sequence). V lost 0 bases, J lost 6 bases, and 8 bases lay in between. The CDR3 DNA is TGTGCCAGTAGTATAGATCTGGGGTCTGAAGCTTTCTTT. It encodes CASSIDLGSEAFF.

This chain connects TRBV2 to TRBJ1-1; 9 positions match TRBD1. Trimming at V came to 9 bases and at J to 4 bases, leaving 12 bases not matched to a gene. The CDR3 has 15 amino acids. Germline-derived CDR1 and CDR2 are SNHLY and FYNNEI. As DNA, the CDR3 is TGTGCCAGTACCTCTAACAGGGGGCGATCCACTGAAGCTTTCTTT. Amino acids: CASTSNRGRSTEAFF.

For the CDR3, the DNA is TGCGCCAGCAGCGCTCGCGGACTAGCGGCGCAAGAGACCCAGTACTTC. As protein: CASSARGLAAQETQYF. V and J are TRBV4-1 and TRBJ2-5; 10 bases are a match to TRBD2. The CDR3 consists of 16 residues. V was pared by 5 bases and J by 2 bases, with 8 bases of the junction left unmatched. Germline CDR1 MGHRA, CDR2 YSYEKL.

The chain couples TRBV7-9 to TRBJ1-3; D gene uncertain. From germline, CDR1 is SEHNR and CDR2 FQNEAQ (reference sequence). The CDR3 totals 16 residues. The germline V and J ends were trimmed by 1 base and 8 bases, with 18 bases remaining between them. CDR3 bases: TGTGCCAGCAGCTTAGTGGTCGGCAGTTTTGTGGACACCATATATTTT. Its protein is CASSLVVGSFVDTIYF.

J is TRBJ1-3 and V is TRBV9; D is perhaps TRBD1 (6 bases). Per germline, CDR1 SGDLS and CDR2 YYNGEE. Trimming pared 8 bases from V and 0 bases from J, leaving 15 bases between. CDR3 size: 15 residues. In nucleotides, the CDR3 is TGTGCCAGTTCGAGTCGGGGGCTCTCTGGAAACACCATATATTTT. Its translation is CASSSRGLSGNTIYF.